Following are 30 T cell receptor beta chains from one sample sequenced in a study of blood T cell repertoires in COVID-19. This table comes from immunoSEQ multiplex PCR, and its TCRdb copy is limited to in-frame clones, with some not included. There are 200,000 to 250,000 clones in the sample; approximately 79% occur only once, and nearly 5% lies in the top ten. Sequencing was carried out using peripheral blood. The receptor source for this set is an elderly woman with active or convalescent COVID-19.

CDR3 protein: CASSPGGSTEAFF. The CDR3 DNA reads TGTGCCAGCAGCCCAGGGGGGAGCACTGAAGCTTTCTTT. The chain employs TRBV9 and TRBJ1-1, with 7 bases that match TRBD1. The CDR3 contains 13 residues. In germline, CDR1 is SGDLS, CDR2 YYNGEE. V lost 4 bases, J lost 4 bases, and 4 bases stayed unmatched.

The chain employs TRBV27 and TRBJ1-5; 10 nucleotides match TRBD1. The CDR3 covers 15 residues. Germline lookup yields CDR1 MNHEY and CDR2 SMNVEV (reference sequence). The J segment lost 2 bases and the V segment lost 5 bases, leaving 3 bases of the junction unmatched. CDR3 amino acids: CASSGGTGGNQPQHF. CDR3 DNA: TGTGCCAGCAGTGGAGGGACAGGGGGCAATCAGCCCCAGCATTTT.

The V call is TRBV5-1, the J call TRBJ2-1; 12 bases fit TRBD2. Looked up from germline, CDR1 is SGHRS and CDR2 is YFSETQ. The CDR3 has 15 amino acids. V dropped 4 bases and J dropped 6; count of bases not matched to a gene: 5. Here the CDR3 DNA reads TGCGCCAGCAGCCCAAGACTAGCGGGAGCCAATGAGCAGTTCTTC. Its translation: CASSPRLAGANEQFF.

This chain joins TRBV27 and TRBJ2-7; 11 bases agree with TRBD1. The germline CDR1 and CDR2 sequences are MNHEY and SMNVEV (reference sequence). The trim removed 6 bases at V and 4 bases at J, leaving 8 bases unmatched. The CDR3 is 15 amino acids. The CDR3: CASSKIGQGAYEQYF. Written as DNA, the CDR3 is TGTGCCAGCAGCAAGATAGGACAGGGGGCTTACGAGCAGTACTTC.

The genes are TRBV7-2 and TRBJ1-4; perhaps TRBD1 as D (5 bases). The length of the CDR3 is 15 residues. Trimming pared 2 bases from V and 5 bases from J, leaving 12 bases between. Germline V gene sequence: CDR1 SGHTA, CDR2 FQGNSA. This CDR3 reads CASSLSRGINEKLFF. CDR3 nucleotide sequence: TGTGCCAGCAGCTTATCAAGGGGAATCAATGAAAAACTGTTTTTT. The whole variable domain, filled in from reference TRBV7-2 and TRBJ1-4, reads GAGVSQSPSNKVTEKGKDVELRCDPISGHTALYWYRQSLGQGLEFLIYFQGNSAPDKSGLPSDRFSAERTGGSVSTLTIQRTQQEDSAVYLCASSLSRGINEKLFFGSGTQLSVL.

V and J are TRBV9 and TRBJ2-7; 14 nucleotides align to TRBD2. V was pared by 3 bases and J by 2 bases, with 13 bases of the junction left unmatched. Germline CDR1 and CDR2: SGDLS and YYNGEE. The CDR3 is made up of 19 amino acids. The CDR3 region is CASSEGTGTSGSIPYEQYF. For the CDR3, the DNA is TGTGCCAGCAGCGAAGGGACAGGGACTAGCGGGAGTATCCCCTACGAGCAGTACTTC.

This clone occurred a few times. V and J are TRBV5-1 and TRBJ2-7; 7 positions agree with TRBD1. This CDR3 region has 13 residues. Looked up from germline, CDR1 is SGHRS and CDR2 is YFSETQ. The trim removed 3 bases at V and 6 bases at J, leaving 6 bases unmatched. The CDR3 protein is CASSSRDSTEQYF. CDR3 coding DNA: TGCGCCAGCAGCTCCCGGGACAGTACCGAGCAGTACTTC.

The chain is built from TRBV12-3 or TRBV12-4 and TRBJ2-7, with D tentatively TRBD2 (5 bases). The V and J ends lost 4 bases and 3 bases respectively, with 10 bases between them. This CDR3 region has 13 residues. In nucleotides, the CDR3 is TGTGCCAGCAGTTGGGGAGCTAGCTACGAGCAGTACTTC. It yields the protein CASSWGASYEQYF.

This CDR3 reads CASSQAGVNYGYTF. The CDR3 DNA reads as TGTGCCAGCAGCCAGGCAGGGGTAAACTATGGCTACACCTTC. This chain links TRBV3-1 (or the pseudogene TRBV3-2) with TRBJ1-2; the D gene is possibly TRBD1 (6 bases). CDR1 LGHDT and CDR2 YNNKEL come from the germline V gene (reference sequence). Trimming pared 3 bases from V and 2 bases from J, leaving 10 bases between. CDR3 length equals 14 residues.

The chain links TRBV3-1 (or the pseudogene TRBV3-2) to TRBJ1-3; D is possibly TRBD1 (5 bases). Germline lookup yields CDR1 LGHDT and CDR2 YNNKEL (reference sequence). The V end lost 1 base, the J end lost 9 bases, and 19 bases lay between the germline ends. This CDR3 contains 16 residues. CDR3 residues: CASSQGVRQGKSTIYF. CDR3 coding DNA: TGTGCCAGCAGCCAAGGAGTTCGGCAGGGAAAATCCACCATATATTTT.

This clone was recorded once. The rearrangement joins TRBV7-8 to TRBJ1-1, with unresolved D. This CDR3 contains 14 residues. Germline CDR1 SGHVS, CDR2 FQNEAQ. Trimming left V 5 bases short and J 1 base short, with 11 bases between. The CDR3, as DNA: TGTGCCAGCAGCCCCTCAGGTGGGAACACTGAAGCTTTCTTT. As protein: CASSPSGGNTEAFF.

In DNA form, the CDR3 reads TGCGCCAGCAGCTTGGGGGGACAGGACAATCAGCCCCAGCATTTT. Translated: CASSLGGQDNQPQHF. The genes are TRBV5-1 and TRBJ1-5; 8 bases agree with TRBD1. The CDR3 totals 15 residues. J lost 3 bases, V lost 0 bases, and 2 bases had no gene match. From germline, CDR1 is SGHRS and CDR2 YFSETQ.

The J gene is TRBJ1-1, the V gene TRBV11-3; TRBD1 agrees at 10 bases. The germline V gene encodes CDR1 SGHNT and CDR2 YENEEA. The J segment lost 5 bases and the V segment lost 5 bases, leaving 5 bases of the junction unmatched. This CDR3 has 14 amino acids. The chain's CDR3 is CASSRQGAGTEAFF. CDR3 nucleotides: TGTGCCAGCAGCCGACAGGGGGCTGGAACTGAAGCTTTCTTT.

The V and J genes are TRBV2 and TRBJ1-1; possibly TRBD1 for D (5 bases). CDR1 and CDR2 from the germline V gene are SNHLY and FYNNEI. V gave up 7 bases and J gave up 4 bases, with 16 bases separating them. CDR3 length: 14 residues. Written as DNA, the CDR3 is TGTGCCAGCACACAGGAATTAGATGGCACTGAAGCTTTCTTT. Protein: CASTQELDGTEAFF.

V is TRBV6-1 and J is TRBJ1-2; D unclear. Trimming removed 2 bases from V and 5 bases from J, with 15 bases in between. Germline assignment: CDR1 MNHNS and CDR2 SASEGT. CDR3 size: 15 residues. CDR3 sequence: CASSERGDSLYGYTF. For the CDR3, the DNA is TGTGCCAGCAGTGAACGCGGAGATTCATTATATGGCTACACCTTC.

V gene TRBV19 combines with J gene TRBJ2-5; D is possibly TRBD2 (6 bases). V gave up 3 bases and J gave up 0 bases, with 8 bases separating them. This CDR3 has 14 residues. Germline V gene lookup returns CDR1 LNHDA and CDR2 SQIVND (reference sequence). The CDR3 nucleotides are TGTGCCAGTAGTATGGGACTGAACCAAGAGACCCAGTACTTC. It is translated as CASSMGLNQETQYF.

The gene calls are TRBV19 and TRBJ1-5, with 7 positions matching TRBD1. CDR1 is LNHDA, CDR2 SQIVND, per germline (reference sequence). CDR3 size: 16 residues. V shed 6 bases and J 1 base; nucleotides not matched to a gene: 9. CDR3 DNA: TGTGCCAGTAGCCTCGGGACAGTTCGGAGCAATCAGCCCCAGCATTTT. Protein: CASSLGTVRSNQPQHF.

The CDR3 nucleotides are TGTGCCAGCAGCTTTAGCGGGAGCTCCTACAATGAGCAGTTCTTC. Its translation: CASSFSGSSYNEQFF. The rearrangement uses TRBV11-1 and TRBJ2-1; 9 bases are a match to TRBD2. This CDR3 comprises 15 residues. The trim removed 3 bases at V and 0 bases at J, leaving 0 bases unmatched. Germline V lookup: CDR1 SGHAT, CDR2 FQDESV (reference sequence).

V and J are TRBV2 and TRBJ1-5, with D perhaps matching TRBD1 (6 bases). Deletions cut 5 bases from V and 1 base from J, with 12 bases between. CDR3 size: 15 residues. Looked up from germline, CDR1 is SNHLY and CDR2 is FYNNEI. In DNA form, the CDR3 reads TGTGCCAGCAGTTCACAGGGCCTAAGCAATCAGCCCCAGCATTTT. Protein: CASSSQGLSNQPQHF.

This clone appeared a few times. The genes are TRBV4-1 and TRBJ2-1; TRBD2 aligns across 9 bases. CDR1 is MGHRA, CDR2 YSYEKL, per germline. The CDR3 runs to 17 residues. Trimming removed 4 bases from V and 0 bases from J; junction bases left unmatched: 7. The CDR3 DNA reads TGCGCCAGCAGCCCCCGGCTACTAGCGGGCTCCTACAATGAGCAGTTCTTC. As protein: CASSPRLLAGSYNEQFF.

The J gene is TRBJ2-7, the V gene TRBV18; 8 positions agree with TRBD2. CDR1 and CDR2 (germline): KGHSH, LQKENI. V lost 3 bases to trimming and J lost 7 bases; unmatched junction nucleotides: 17. This CDR3 is 17 amino acids long. The chain's CDR3 is CASSPPAGGGPTREQYF. The CDR3 DNA follows: TGTGCCAGCTCACCCCCGGCGGGGGGAGGGCCCACGAGGGAGCAGTACTTC.

This chain uses TRBV30 with TRBJ1-4, with 8 bases matching TRBD1. The junction had 5 bases not matched to a gene; V was cut back by 0 bases and J by 5 bases. The CDR3 has 15 amino acids. CDR1 GTSNPN and CDR2 SVGIG come from the germline V gene (reference sequence). Here the CDR3 DNA reads TGTGCCTGGAGTGTCGGGCAGGGGGCCAATGAAAAACTGTTTTTT. It translates to CAWSVGQGANEKLFF.

The rearrangement joins TRBV12-5 to TRBJ2-2, with D unresolved. V was pared by 1 base and J by 7 bases, with 4 bases between. This CDR3 has 12 amino acids. The germline CDR1 and CDR2 sequences are LGHNT and FRNRAP. The DNA for the CDR3 is TGTGCTAGTGGTTTGGGAGTCGGGGAGCTGTTTTTT. It translates to CASGLGVGELFF.

V gene TRBV30 combines with J gene TRBJ2-3; perhaps TRBD2 as D (6 bases). V shed 2 bases and J shed 1 base, with 7 bases lying between them. This CDR3 region has 13 residues. CDR1 is GTSNPN and CDR2 is SVGIG in the germline V gene (reference sequence). CDR3 in DNA: TGTGCCTGGAGTCCGGGGGGCACAGATACGCAGTATTTT. Translated, it gives CAWSPGGTDTQYF.

CDR3 sequence: CASSVGTGAGNTIYF. In DNA, the CDR3 is TGTGCCAGCAGCGTCGGGACAGGGGCCGGAAACACCATATATTTT. The gene calls are TRBV9 and TRBJ1-3; 10 nucleotides agree with TRBD1. This CDR3 region has 15 residues. Germline lookup yields CDR1 SGDLS and CDR2 YYNGEE. V shed 2 bases and J 4 bases; nucleotides not matched to a gene: 3.

This clone was seen a single time. Other DNA sequences in the sample encode the same CDR3. This chain connects TRBV6-1 to TRBJ1-2; D might be TRBD1 (5 bases). Looked up from germline, CDR1 is MNHNS and CDR2 is SASEGT. The germline V and J ends were trimmed by 2 bases and 3 bases, with 7 bases remaining between them. The CDR3 consists of 13 residues. Here the CDR3 reads CASSETGDYGYTF. The CDR3 DNA sequence: TGTGCCAGCAGTGAAACGGGGGACTATGGCTACACCTTC.

As DNA, the CDR3 is TGCAGTGCCACGACTTGGACTGAAGCTTTCTTT. Translation: CSATTWTEAFF. The chain joins TRBV20-1 to TRBJ1-1; D gene uncertain. CDR1 is DFQATT, CDR2 SNEGSKA, per germline (reference sequence). Trimming stripped 6 bases from V and 5 bases from J, with 10 bases between. This CDR3 comprises 11 residues.

The chain uses TRBV5-1 and TRBJ2-1; TRBD2 aligns across 12 bases. This CDR3 is 15 amino acids long. J lost 7 bases, V lost 2 bases, and 4 bases had no gene match. Germline values: CDR1 SGHRS, CDR2 YFSETQ. The CDR3 DNA reads TGCGCCAGCAGCTTAAGACTAGCGGGAGTGAATGAGCAGTTCTTC. Translating gives CASSLRLAGVNEQFF.

This clone was detected only once. This chain joins TRBV28 and TRBJ1-4, with D possibly matching TRBD1 (5 bases). This CDR3 is 14 amino acids long. CDR1 is MDHEN and CDR2 is SYDVKM in the germline V gene. V was clipped by 2 bases and J by 4 bases, with 8 bases between them. The chain's CDR3 is CASSLRTFNEKLFF. The CDR3 DNA reads as TGTGCCAGCAGTTTAAGGACATTTAATGAAAAACTGTTTTTT. Supplemented by reference TRBV28 and TRBJ1-4, the full variable domain reads DVKVTQSSRYLVKRTGEKVFLECVQDMDHENMFWYRQDPGLGLRLIYFSYDVKMKEKGDIPEGYSVSREKKERFSLILESASTNQTSMYLCASSLRTFNEKLFFGSGTQLSVL.

The chain joins TRBV5-4 to TRBJ1-2; tentative D call: TRBD1 (5 bases). V dropped 3 bases and J dropped 4 bases, with 13 bases sitting between them. From germline, CDR1 is SGHNT and CDR2 YYREEE (reference sequence). This CDR3 has 14 amino acids. In nucleotides, the CDR3 is TGTGCCAGCAGCTCAGGGCGTTCGGGCTATGGCTACACCTTC. This codes for CASSSGRSGYGYTF.